This T cell receptor (beta chain) derives from a study of T cells in Graves' hyperthyroidism and ophthalmopathy. Broader study findings: Prediction of ophthalmopathy progression came a median around 6 months pre-onset.

As concerns this clonotype: As yet, its antigen is unknown.

There were TCR beta CDR3 regions amplified from RNA transcripts. The HTBI primer set drove a first-round RT-PCR of the TCR CDR3. Using its own MiXCR run on the multiplex PCR reads, TCRdb lists one record per CDR3 protein. The table includes approximately 600,000 distinct CDR3 sequences, less than 25% detected once. The CDR3 has 16 residues. Trimming took 9 bases from V and 1 from J, leaving 21 bases between them. Per the germline V gene, CDR1 is SGHAT and CDR2 is FQNNGV. The origin of this receptor is a man younger than 40 with Graves' ophthalmopathy. The sample consisted of blood. This chain uses TRBV11-2 with TRBJ1-1; a possible D gene is TRBD1 (6 bases). CDR3 loop: CASREPGGERNTEAFF. In DNA form, the CDR3 reads TGTGCCAGTCGCGAGCCCGGGGGCGAAAGGAACACTGAAGCTTTCTTT.